This TCR beta chain was recovered during a study of CD8+ T cells in alopecia areata. Study conclusions and caveats: Among patients, TCR sharing was less clear than in mice, a difference possibly due in part to HLA diversity in the patient population. It was lesional scalp, especially alopecia totalis/universalis, that showed higher clonality than normal scalp. Sequencing of scalp samples also includes resident alphabeta T cells from normal skin.

CDR1 and CDR2 from the germline V gene are SEHNR and FQNEAQ (reference sequence). The CDR3 is made up of 16 amino acids. Trimming at V came to 5 bases and at J to 0 bases, leaving 2 bases not matched to a gene. A word on this clone: Its target is not known.

RNA was isolated and reverse transcribed to cDNA, the sequencing template. Some clones are missing from TCRdb's copy, which holds only in-frame ones; the method was immunoSEQ multiplex PCR. The data contain some 160,000 clones, less than 65% of them singletons. A FACSAria was used to sort CD4+ and CD8+ T cells. These cells came from PBMCs. The sequenced sample was CD8+ T cells sorted from blood. This clonotype was sampled from a human donor in good health. The V call is TRBV7-9, the J call TRBJ2-1, with 12 bases aligning to TRBD2. The CDR3 protein is CASSRTSGISYNEQFF. In nucleotides, the CDR3 is TGTGCCAGCAGCCGGACTAGCGGGATCTCCTACAATGAGCAGTTCTTC.